This TCR beta chain was recovered during a study of neurological immune-mediated disorders. Healthy controls comprised blood bank volunteers in Maryland, USA. The sorted libraries were made from fewer than 1.3 million CD4+ or CD8+ T cells. The germline V gene has CDR1 SGHDT and CDR2 YYEEEE. Trimming took 0 bases from V and 4 from J, leaving 7 bases between them. CDR3 length: 14 residues. This clonotype was seen ten or more times. Synthesis of cDNA was carried out by template-switch 5'RACE. The reaction used 10-nucleotide random UMIs. Via MiXCR, TCRdb re-called the 5' RACE reads, giving one row per CDR3 protein. The repertoire holds 14,000 or so distinct CDR3 sequences, with about 7.4% as singletons.

This sequence joins TRBV5-6 and TRBJ1-4; the D is unclear. The material sequenced was CD8+ T cells from blood. The origin of this receptor is a woman between 40 and 50 years old in good health. The CDR3 region is CASSLESLNEKLFF. The CDR3 DNA reads TGTGCCAGCAGCTTGGAGAGCCTTAATGAAAAACTGTTTTTT.